These T cell receptor beta chains were read from a single sample in a study of spatial heterogeneity in lung cancer. TCRdb re-derived calls from the 5' RACE reads in MiXCR, one entry per CDR3 protein. The sample has around 10,000 distinct CDR3 sequences, 20% to 25% seen once; the top ten hold roughly two fifths. The source was PBMCs, collected at follow-up. All receptors derive from a male donor with early-stage non-small cell lung cancer. CDR3s include the opening cysteine and the closing phenylalanine or tryptophan. D genes are given only for firm matches. The size field is filled for only some rows; it gives once, few, many or a size class.

-	TRBV7-9	few	TRBJ1-4	TGTGCCAGCAGCTTAAGGTCGGGCCGCGCTAATGAAAAACTGTTTTTT	CASSLRSGRANEKLFF
-	TRBV30	many	TRBJ1-2	TGTGCCTGGAGCGAATCGCCTGTTGGCTACACCTTC	CAWSESPVGYTF
-	TRBV7-2	-	TRBJ2-7	TGTGCCAGCAGCTTAAGCCAGGGGAGCTACGAGCAGTACTTC	CASSLSQGSYEQYF
-	TRBV4-2	-	TRBJ2-5	TGTGCCAGCAGCCAAGATAACGGGGGCCAAGAGACCCAGTACTTC	CASSQDNGGQETQYF
-	TRBV6-2/TRBV6-3	-	TRBJ2-7	TGTGCCAGCAGTTACGTAGCATCCGAGGGCGAGCAGTACTTC	CASSYVASEGEQYF
-	TRBV24-1	-	TRBJ2-2	TGTGCCACCAGTGATCCGACCCCAGGGCACACCGGGGAGCTGTTTTTT	CATSDPTPGHTGELFF
-	TRBV18	many	TRBJ2-1	TGTGCCAGCTCACCGGGGGGTATCGATGAGCAGTTCTTC	CASSPGGIDEQFF
-	TRBV29-1	many	TRBJ2-2	TGCAGCGCGGCTGGGCTGCTGAACACCGGGGAGCTGTTTTTT	CSAAGLLNTGELFF
-	TRBV29-1	medium-sized	TRBJ2-2	TGCAGCGTTCAGGGGAACTTGAACACCGGGGAGCTGTTTTTT	CSVQGNLNTGELFF
TRBD2	TRBV28	-	TRBJ2-2	TGTGCCAGCAGTTATCTAGCGGGAGGGCAGCCCGGGGAGCTGTTTTTT	CASSYLAGGQPGELFF
-	TRBV5-1	-	TRBJ2-7	TGCGCCAGCAGTTTTACTAGCTACTACGAGCAGTACTTC	CASSFTSYYEQYF
TRBD1	TRBV20-1	-	TRBJ2-2	TGCAGTGCTATTAAGGGGACAGCAAACACCGGGGAGCTGTTTTTT	CSAIKGTANTGELFF
-	TRBV27	few	TRBJ2-7	TGTGCCAGCAGTCCTAGGGCAGGTCCCCCCTACGAGCAGTACTTC	CASSPRAGPPYEQYF
-	TRBV2	many	TRBJ2-7	TGTGCCAGCAGTAAACGACTCTTGTCTTACGAGCAGTACTTC	CASSKRLLSYEQYF
-	TRBV28	many	TRBJ2-1	TGTGCCAGCAGTTTGAGGGACAATGAGCAGTTCTTC	CASSLRDNEQFF
TRBD2	TRBV27	-	TRBJ2-1	TGTGCCAGCACGGCTAGCGGGAGCAATGAGCAGTTCTTC	CASTASGSNEQFF
TRBD2	TRBV4-2	-	TRBJ2-5	TGTGCCAGCAGCCAAGCAGCTAGCGGGAGAGAGACCCAGTACTTC	CASSQAASGRETQYF
TRBD2	TRBV2	-	TRBJ2-1	TGTGCCAGCAGTGAACGTCTAGCGGGGCTTAATGAGCAGTTCTTC	CASSERLAGLNEQFF
-	TRBV18	medium-sized	TRBJ2-7	TGTGCCAGCTCACCCCCGACGGTTTCCTACGAGCAGTACTTC	CASSPPTVSYEQYF
-	TRBV20-1	-	TRBJ1-5	TGCAGTGCTAGAGATCGAGACAGGTTTAATCAGCCCCAGCATTTT	CSARDRDRFNQPQHF
-	TRBV4-3	many	TRBJ2-7	TGCGCCAGCAGCCAAGATGGTGAAACTTCCTACGAGCAGTACTTC	CASSQDGETSYEQYF
-	TRBV30	-	TRBJ1-3	TGTGCCTGGAGTGGGGGAAACACCATATATTTT	CAWSGGNTIYF
-	TRBV3-1	medium-sized	TRBJ2-5	TGTGCCAGCAGCCAAGATGATATGGCAGTAAGCTACCAAGAGACCCAGTACTTC	CASSQDDMAVSYQETQYF
-	TRBV15	few	TRBJ1-5	TGTGCCACCAGCAGAGATGGGGGGCGAAATCAGCCCCAGCATTTT	CATSRDGGRNQPQHF
-	TRBV4-1	medium-sized	TRBJ1-5	TGCGCCAGCAGCCAAACGACAGAGGTCCTCAATCAGCCCCAGCATTTT	CASSQTTEVLNQPQHF
-	TRBV10-3	many	TRBJ2-5	TGTGCCATCAGTGAGAACAGCGCCCAAGAGACCCAGTACTTC	CAISENSAQETQYF
-	TRBV6-1	many	TRBJ2-6	TGTGCCAGCAGTGAAGCTAGGGATCTGTTCTCTGGGGCCAACGTCCTGACTTTC	CASSEARDLFSGANVLTF
TRBD1	TRBV29-1	once	TRBJ2-2	TGCAGCGCTGCCCTCAGGGGGTTGTCCGGGGAGCTGTTTTTT	CSAALRGLSGELFF
-	TRBV28	-	TRBJ1-1	TGTGCCAGCACCGTTGGGAGGGAGAACACTGAAGCTTTCTTT	CASTVGRENTEAFF
-	TRBV2	many	TRBJ2-3	TGTGCCAGCAGGGAGCGACGCACAGATACGCAGTATTTT	CASRERRTDTQYF
-	TRBV5-1	many	TRBJ2-5	TGCGCCAGCAGCTTGAGGTCCAGGGCAGAGACCCAGTACTTC	CASSLRSRAETQYF
-	TRBV29-1	few	TRBJ2-1	TGCAGCGTTGCACAGGCCTACAATGAGCAGTTCTTC	CSVAQAYNEQFF
-	TRBV7-2	few	TRBJ1-2	TGTGCCAGCAGCTTAGACCCAGGCCACAGCTCCTATGGCTACACCTTC	CASSLDPGHSSYGYTF
-	TRBV2	many	TRBJ2-7	TGTGCCAGCAGTGCCGGGACCTTTTACGAGCAGTACTTC	CASSAGTFYEQYF
-	TRBV7-3	many	TRBJ2-1	TGTGCCAGCAGGCACACAGGATCGTCAGGGGAGCAGTTCTTC	CASRHTGSSGEQFF
-	TRBV10-3	few	TRBJ2-6	TGTGCCATCAACCAGGACAAGGCATCTGGGGCCAACGTCCTGACTTTC	CAINQDKASGANVLTF
TRBD1	TRBV12-3/TRBV12-4	many	TRBJ2-7	TGTGCCAGCAGTTTAGCGCGTCGGACAGGGCCCTCCTACGAGCAGTACTTC	CASSLARRTGPSYEQYF
-	TRBV19	few	TRBJ2-1	TGTGCCGTAGAGGGCAGGTTTTTACATGAGCAGTTCTTC	CAVEGRFLHEQFF
-	TRBV15	few	TRBJ2-1	TGTGCCACCGGAAGCGGCGACGGCTACAATGAGCAGTTCTTC	CATGSGDGYNEQFF
-	TRBV15	-	TRBJ2-7	TGTGCCACCAGCCCCCGGACAAGCGCCTACGAGCAGTACTTC	CATSPRTSAYEQYF
-	TRBV28	few	TRBJ1-1	TGTGCCACCAAGCGACTGAGGAACACTGAAGCTTTCTTT	CATKRLRNTEAFF
-	TRBV12-3/TRBV12-4	-	TRBJ1-1	TGTGCCAGCAGTTTGGTGGAGAACACTGAAGCTTTCTTT	CASSLVENTEAFF
TRBD2	TRBV29-1	few	TRBJ2-3	TGCAGCGTTTCTAGCGGGAGGGGGTCAGATACGCAGTATTTT	CSVSSGRGSDTQYF
-	TRBV29-1	medium-sized	TRBJ1-4	TGCAGCGTTGAAAAAGGCGCGGATGAAAAACTGTTTTTT	CSVEKGADEKLFF
-	TRBV29-1	many	TRBJ2-7	TGCAGCGTTTCAAACGGGATTCAGGGATACTTC	CSVSNGIQGYF
-	TRBV10-3	many	TRBJ1-1	TGTGCCAGCAGAAAGGGCACTGAAGCTTTCTTT	CASRKGTEAFF
-	TRBV5-1	few	TRBJ1-3	TGCGCCAGCAGCTCTCAGGGAGGTTCAGACACCATATATTTT	CASSSQGGSDTIYF
TRBD2	TRBV2	many	TRBJ2-3	TGTGCCAGCAGTTCCCAGCGGGGAGACACAGATACGCAGTATTTT	CASSSQRGDTDTQYF